The clone carrying this T cell receptor (beta chain) was seen a handful of times. What it binds is not known. Germline trimming cut 6 bases from V and 2 bases from J; bases unmatched to any gene: 7. This CDR3 is 15 amino acids long. CDR1 is PRHDT and CDR2 is FYEKMQ in the germline V gene (reference sequence). This entry comes from a study of beta chain features in type 1 diabetes. Points from the study as a whole: In all four CD4+ subsets, TCRB CDR3 length was significantly, moderately reduced in type 1 diabetes.

Every isolated RNA sample was fully reverse transcribed, so sequencing captured expressed TCRB transcripts. The table came from immunoSEQ multiplex PCR; TCRdb's copy has only in-frame clones and leaves some out. Of 600,000 or so clones in the sample, roughly 12% were seen once. Material: naive CD4+ T cells from blood. The genes are TRBV13 and TRBJ2-7, with 10 bases aligning to TRBD1. This clonotype originated in a man aged 30-40 years with type 1 diabetes. DNA of the CDR3: TGTGCCAGCAGTTATCTGGGGACAGGGGCCTACGAGCAGTACTTC. It encodes CASSYLGTGAYEQYF. The full variable domain, in which reference TRBV13 and TRBJ2-7 provide the parts outside the CDR3, is AAGVIQSPRHLIKEKRETATLKCYPIPRHDTVYWYQQGPGQDPQFLISFYEKMQSDKGSIPDRFSAQQFSDYHSELNMSSLELGDSALYFCASSYLGTGAYEQYFGPGTRLTVT.